The 30 T cell receptor beta chains in this list originate from one sample, sequenced in a study of Ad26.COV2.S vaccination and SARS-CoV-2 variants. Sequencing used immunoSEQ multiplex PCR; TCRdb keeps in-frame clones, though not all of them. The profile shows over 450,000 clones, 80% to 90% of them singletons. The treatment: some 20 received Ad26.COV2.S at low or high dose, single or two shots; several received placebo; per-sample allocation not given. Day 63 after the first vaccine or placebo injection was the time point for sampling. The sequencing here drew on peripheral blood, taken in a trial of Ad26.COV2.S vaccine versus placebo. All receptors derive from a person between 18 and 65 years old who received the Ad26.COV2.S COVID-19 vaccine or a placebo.

The J gene is TRBJ1-2, the V gene TRBV30; D is possibly TRBD1 (5 bases). Between the trimmed V and J ends, which lost 0 bases and 5 bases, there was a span of 16 bases. The CDR3 runs to 15 residues. CDR1 is GTSNPN and CDR2 is SVGIG in the germline V gene (reference sequence). CDR3 bases: TGTGCCTGGAGTGTAATTCCAGGACACTCTTATGGCTACACCTTC. Protein: CAWSVIPGHSYGYTF.

This chain connects TRBV28 to TRBJ2-7, with D possibly being TRBD2 (6 bases). CDR1 is MDHEN, CDR2 SYDVKM, per germline. Trimming took 8 bases from V and 8 from J, leaving 13 bases between them. The CDR3 sequence is 11 residues long. The CDR3 region has the DNA TGTGCCAGCCTGATAGCGGAGAAGCAGTACTTC. Translation gives CASLIAEKQYF.

The J gene is TRBJ1-1, the V gene TRBV30, with 7 positions matching TRBD1. V gave up 3 bases and J gave up 7 bases; unmatched junction bases: 8. CDR3 length: 13 residues. Germline V CDR1 and CDR2: GTSNPN, SVGIG (reference sequence). The DNA for the CDR3 is TGTGCCTGGAGCAGACAGGGTCGAGGTGAAGCTTTCTTT. Protein sequence: CAWSRQGRGEAFF. Drawing the rest from reference TRBV30 and TRBJ1-1, the complete variable domain is SQTIHQWPATLVQPVGSPLSLECTVEGTSNPNLYWYRQAAGRGLQLLFYSVGIGQISSEVPQNLSASRPQDRQFILSSKKLLLSDSGFYLCAWSRQGRGEAFFGQGTRLTVV.

Only a few counts were recorded for this clone. The chain has TRBV28 and TRBJ1-5, with TRBD1 as a possible D gene (5 bases). This CDR3 is 15 amino acids long. Trimming pared 8 bases from V and 3 bases from J, leaving 17 bases between. Germline assignment: CDR1 MDHEN and CDR2 SYDVKM. The CDR3 sequence: CASCLMRGVNQPQHF. As DNA, the CDR3 is TGTGCCAGCTGCTTGATGAGGGGAGTCAATCAGCCCCAGCATTTT.

J is TRBJ2-3 and V is TRBV27; 8 bases are shared with TRBD1. Germline lookup yields CDR1 MNHEY and CDR2 SMNVEV (reference sequence). The CDR3 is 19 residues long. Trimming removed 7 bases from V and 0 bases from J; junction bases left unmatched: 18. The CDR3 sequence is CASMRDRSSRVSSTDTQYF. The CDR3 DNA reads TGTGCCAGCATGAGGGACAGGTCCAGTAGGGTTTCCAGCACAGATACGCAGTATTTT.

The rearrangement uses TRBV11-3 and TRBJ2-3, with TRBD2 matching 12 bases. V lost 6 bases to trimming and J lost 2 bases; unmatched junction nucleotides: 6. This CDR3 region has 16 residues. Germline V gene data show CDR1 as SGHNT and CDR2 as YENEEA. The CDR3 protein is CASSAGLAGITDTQYF. The CDR3 DNA is TGTGCCAGCAGTGCCGGACTAGCGGGGATCACAGATACGCAGTATTTT. Full variable domain (outside the CDR3, taken from reference TRBV11-3 and TRBJ2-3): EAGVVQSPRYKIIEKKQPVAFWCNPISGHNTLYWYLQNLGQGPELLIRYENEEAVDDSQLPKDRFSAERLKGVDSTLKIQPAELGDSAVYLCASSAGLAGITDTQYFGPGTRLTVL.

This clone has a single count. The chain uses TRBV19 and TRBJ2-3, with D maybe TRBD2 (6 bases). The V gene lost 5 bases and the J gene lost 1 base, with 13 bases spanning the gap. Germline V CDR1 and CDR2: LNHDA, SQIVND (reference sequence). This CDR3 comprises 15 residues. This chain's CDR3 is CASSSLAAGTDTQYF. As DNA, the CDR3 is TGTGCCAGTAGTTCCTTAGCGGCGGGCACAGATACGCAGTATTTT. Full variable domain (missing parts from reference TRBV19 and TRBJ2-3): DGGITQSPKYLFRKEGQNVTLSCEQNLNHDAMYWYRQDPGQGLRLIYYSQIVNDFQKGDIAEGYSVSREKKESFPLTVTSAQKNPTAFYLCASSSLAAGTDTQYFGPGTRLTVL.

This rearrangement joins TRBV29-1 to TRBJ1-2, with 8 bases aligning to TRBD1. CDR1 and CDR2 from the germline V gene are SQVTM and ANQGSEA. The CDR3 spans 12 residues. Trimming cost V 7 bases and J 5 bases; bases outside gene matches: 6. The CDR3 DNA follows: TGCAGCGCTGGACAGGGTCAATATGGCTACACCTTC. Translation gives CSAGQGQYGYTF.

The rearrangement joins TRBV27 to TRBJ2-5, with D possibly being TRBD1 (5 bases). V lost 10 bases to trimming and J lost 5 bases, with 20 bases between them. The CDR3 runs to 14 residues. Germline CDR1 is MNHEY and CDR2 is SMNVEV (reference sequence). In nucleotides, the CDR3 is TGTGCCACCTCCGAGTACAGGTTGGGGGAGACCCAGTACTTC. It codes for CATSEYRLGETQYF.

The V call is TRBV6-5, the J call TRBJ1-5; no firm D call. The V gene lost 5 bases and the J gene lost 3 bases, with 8 bases spanning the gap. Per germline, CDR1 MNHEY and CDR2 SVGAGI. The CDR3 covers 13 residues. The DNA of the CDR3 is TGTGCCAGCAGTAATTTTCCCAATCAGCCCCAGCATTTT. It yields the protein CASSNFPNQPQHF.

The chain employs TRBV18 and TRBJ2-3; 7 bases agree with TRBD2. Germline values: CDR1 KGHSH, CDR2 LQKENI. After removal of 2 bases from V and 4 bases from J, the junction contained 3 bases not matched to a gene. The CDR3 length is 14 residues. The CDR3 spells CASSPSRGADTQYF. The CDR3 coding sequence is TGTGCCAGCTCACCAAGCCGGGGGGCAGATACGCAGTATTTT.

This rearrangement joins TRBV11-2 to TRBJ2-5; 10 bases match TRBD1. Germline CDR1 SGHAT, CDR2 FQNNGV. The CDR3 length is 16 residues. The ends lost 5 bases at V and 2 bases at J; junction bases unmatched: 8. In DNA, the CDR3 is TGTGCCAGCAGCACCCTCGACAGGGGGCTTCAAGAGACCCAGTACTTC. Translating gives CASSTLDRGLQETQYF.

The chain links TRBV5-1 to TRBJ2-5; 7 positions agree with TRBD2. The CDR3 extends over 15 amino acids. The V and J ends lost 4 bases and 4 bases, in that order; junction bases with no gene match: 10. CDR1 and CDR2 from the germline V gene are SGHRS and YFSETQ. The chain's CDR3 is CASSPGLGWGETQYF. CDR3 coding DNA: TGCGCCAGCAGCCCCGGACTAGGATGGGGAGAGACCCAGTACTTC.

CDR3 sequence (DNA): TGTGCCAGCAGGACAGGGACCACTGGGGCCAACGTCCTGACTTTC. This gives the protein CASRTGTTGANVLTF. The genes are TRBV28 and TRBJ2-6, with 7 positions matching TRBD1. The CDR3 consists of 15 residues. V was pared by 6 bases and J by 2 bases, with 4 bases of the junction left unmatched. CDR1 and CDR2 (germline): MDHEN, SYDVKM.

The gene calls are TRBV12-3 or TRBV12-4 and TRBJ1-2; D unclear. With 5 bases removed from V and 4 bases from J, the gap between germline ends came to 8 bases. This CDR3 is 12 amino acids long. The CDR3 spells CASSRHSYGYTF. The CDR3, as DNA: TGTGCCAGCAGTCGCCACAGCTATGGCTACACCTTC.

The V and J genes are TRBV5-1 and TRBJ2-1, with 9 bases matching TRBD2. The CDR3 length is 16 residues. Per the germline V gene, CDR1 is SGHRS and CDR2 is YFSETQ. After removal of 0 bases from V and 8 bases from J, the junction contained 9 bases not matched to a gene. The CDR3 nucleotides are TGCGCCAGCAGCTTGGGTTCTAGCGGGAACCCCCATGAGCAGTTCTTC. It specifies CASSLGSSGNPHEQFF.

This chain uses TRBV11-2 with TRBJ1-2; 9 nucleotides agree with TRBD1. The germline CDR1 and CDR2 sequences are SGHAT and FQNNGV. V lost 1 base to trimming and J lost 2 bases; unmatched junction nucleotides: 2. This CDR3 is built from 15 residues. The CDR3 region has the DNA TGTGCCAGCAGCTTAGCGGGACAGGGAAACTATGGCTACACCTTC. This sequence encodes CASSLAGQGNYGYTF.

The table lists this clone with a few counts. CDR3 region: CASSLTFVGGGYTF. The CDR3 DNA reads as TGTGCCAGCAGCTTGACTTTCGTAGGCGGCGGCTACACCTTC. The chain links TRBV7-9 to TRBJ1-2; D gene unclear. Deletions cut 3 bases from V and 8 bases from J, with 16 bases between. The CDR3 covers 14 residues. Germline assignment: CDR1 SEHNR and CDR2 FQNEAQ (reference sequence).

The chain couples TRBV2 to TRBJ1-2, with D possibly being TRBD1 (6 bases). The germline V and J ends were trimmed by 7 bases and 1 base, with 16 bases remaining between them. Germline CDR1 reads SNHLY; CDR2 reads FYNNEI. CDR3 length: 15 amino acids. CDR3 loop: CASKGGRMVNYGYTF. DNA for the CDR3: TGTGCCAGCAAAGGGGGGCGAATGGTTAACTATGGCTACACCTTC. Complete variable domain (other parts from reference TRBV2 and TRBJ1-2): EPEVTQTPSHQVTQMGQEVILRCVPISNHLYFYWYRQILGQKVEFLVSFYNNEISEKSEIFDDQFSVERPDGSNFTLKIRSTKLEDSAMYFCASKGGRMVNYGYTFGSGTRLTVV.

This clone was detected only a few times. This chain joins TRBV19 and TRBJ1-1; 7 positions match TRBD1. V lost 6 bases to trimming and J lost 5 bases; unmatched junction nucleotides: 6. Germline-derived CDR1 and CDR2 are LNHDA and SQIVND (reference sequence). CDR3 length equals 13 residues. Here the CDR3 reads CASRKTGSTEAFF. Written as DNA, the CDR3 is TGTGCCAGTAGAAAGACAGGGAGTACTGAAGCTTTCTTT.

V is TRBV11-2 and J is TRBJ2-1; 13 nucleotides line up with TRBD2. This CDR3 has 15 amino acids. The V gene end was trimmed by 6 bases and the J gene end by 8 bases; junction bases not matched to a gene: 7. Germline V gives CDR1 SGHAT, CDR2 FQNNGV. CDR3 region: CASSLLAGGIDEQFF. CDR3 bases: TGTGCCAGCAGTTTACTAGCGGGGGGGATAGATGAGCAGTTCTTC.

The rearrangement uses TRBV5-1 and TRBJ2-1; TRBD2 matches 7 bases. The CDR3 contains 14 residues. V shed 2 bases and J 7 bases; nucleotides not matched to a gene: 6. The germline V gene has CDR1 SGHRS and CDR2 YFSETQ. In DNA form, the CDR3 reads TGCGCCAGCAGCTTCGCGGGAGCGCGGAATGAGCAGTTCTTC. Its protein is CASSFAGARNEQFF.

This chain uses TRBV28 with TRBJ2-7; D unresolved. V was clipped by 3 bases and J by 0 bases, with 15 bases between them. This CDR3 is built from 16 residues. Germline CDR1 reads MDHEN; CDR2 reads SYDVKM. In nucleotides, the CDR3 is TGTGCCAGCAGTTTTGTCAGGTCCACCAGCTCCTACGAGCAGTACTTC. Amino acids: CASSFVRSTSSYEQYF.

The chain recombines TRBV25-1 with TRBJ2-1; 8 bases match TRBD1. Germline V lookup: CDR1 MGHDK, CDR2 SYGVNS. The CDR3 is made up of 13 amino acids. V shed 5 bases and J 7 bases; nucleotides not matched to a gene: 4. The CDR3 loop reads CASSRQGYNEQFF. CDR3 in DNA: TGTGCCAGCAGTCGACAGGGGTATAATGAGCAGTTCTTC.

The CDR3 DNA is TGTGCCAGCAGTTTTGATTGGGACAGCCCAAGCTCCTACAATGAGCAGTTCTTC. As protein: CASSFDWDSPSSYNEQFF. This rearrangement joins TRBV28 to TRBJ2-1; TRBD1 matches at 7 bases. The V gene's germline CDR1 is MDHEN and CDR2 SYDVKM. The CDR3 runs to 18 residues. The J segment lost 0 bases and the V segment lost 3 bases, leaving 11 bases of the junction unmatched.

V usage is TRBV19 and J usage is TRBJ2-1; 10 nucleotides match TRBD1. The CDR3 extends over 17 amino acids. Germline CDR1 reads LNHDA; CDR2 reads SQIVND (reference sequence). V shed 8 bases, J shed 0 bases, and the junction held 10 bases outside the gene matches. CDR3 sequence: CASLSTGGGSSYNEQFF. In DNA form, the CDR3 reads TGTGCCAGTCTCTCGACAGGGGGCGGCAGCTCCTACAATGAGCAGTTCTTC.

This chain uses TRBV27 with TRBJ2-2, with 11 bases that match TRBD2. Germline CDR1 is MNHEY and CDR2 is SMNVEV (reference sequence). The CDR3 consists of 15 residues. The junction had 2 bases not matched to a gene; V was cut back by 7 bases and J by 1 base. The CDR3, as DNA: TGTGCCAGCAAGGGGACTAGCGGGAACACCGGGGAGCTGTTTTTT. Translated, it gives CASKGTSGNTGELFF.

The V and J genes are TRBV4-3 and TRBJ1-1; the D gene is possibly TRBD1 (6 bases). The ends were cut back, 0 bases at V and 0 bases at J, with 14 bases in the middle. Germline-derived CDR1 and CDR2 are LGHNA and YSLEER. This CDR3 is 17 amino acids long. The CDR3 protein is CASSQDVDRQMNTEAFF. The CDR3 DNA sequence: TGCGCCAGCAGCCAAGACGTTGACAGGCAAATGAACACTGAAGCTTTCTTT.

V gene TRBV4-1 combines with J gene TRBJ1-1; D gene unclear. CDR1 and CDR2 (germline): MGHRA, YSYEKL. Trimming removed 4 bases at V and 0 bases at J, with 15 bases between. The CDR3 length is 16 residues. The CDR3, as DNA: TGCGCCAGCAGCCCCCCAGGCCAGCTCATGAACACTGAAGCTTTCTTT. It translates to CASSPPGQLMNTEAFF.

The gene calls are TRBV6-2 or TRBV6-3 and TRBJ1-1; unclear D gene. With 4 bases removed from V and 0 bases from J, the gap between germline ends came to 12 bases. CDR1 and CDR2 from the germline V gene are MNHEY and SVGEGT. The CDR3 is 15 residues long. The CDR3 loop is CASSSIYTVNTEAFF. The CDR3 nucleotides read TGTGCCAGCAGTTCTATATACACGGTGAACACTGAAGCTTTCTTT.